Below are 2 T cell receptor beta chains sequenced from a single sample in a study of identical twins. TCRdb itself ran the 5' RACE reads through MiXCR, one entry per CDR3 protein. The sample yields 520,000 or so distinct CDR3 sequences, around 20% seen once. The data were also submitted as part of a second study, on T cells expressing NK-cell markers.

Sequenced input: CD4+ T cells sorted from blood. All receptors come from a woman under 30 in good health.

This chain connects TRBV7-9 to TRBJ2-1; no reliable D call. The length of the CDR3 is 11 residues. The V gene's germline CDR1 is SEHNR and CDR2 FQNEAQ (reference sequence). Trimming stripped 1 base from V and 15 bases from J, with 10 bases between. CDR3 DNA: TGTGCCAGCAGCTTAGAAGTGGGATTGTTCTTC. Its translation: CASSLEVGLFF.

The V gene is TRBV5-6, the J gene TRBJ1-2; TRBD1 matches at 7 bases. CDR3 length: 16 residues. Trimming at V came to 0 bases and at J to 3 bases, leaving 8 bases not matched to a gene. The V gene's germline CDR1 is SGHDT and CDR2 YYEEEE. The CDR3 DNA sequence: TGTGCCAGCAGCTTGGCCTCGGGACAGAAATACTATGGCTACACCTTC. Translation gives CASSLASGQKYYGYTF.